Listed here are 3 T cell receptor beta chains from one sample, sequenced in a study of beta chain features in type 1 diabetes. TCRB transcripts that were expressed got sequenced, as all of the isolated RNA had been reverse transcribed. The protocol was immunoSEQ multiplex PCR, while the TCRdb copy is restricted to in-frame clones and leaves out a portion. The sample includes 10,000 to 15,000 clones, about 42% of them seen just once. The sequenced sample was stem cell memory CD4+ T cells from blood. The receptors stem from a man younger than 30 in good health.

This clone was observed a few times. This chain links TRBV6-1 with TRBJ2-5; TRBD2 agrees at 9 bases. CDR1 MNHNS and CDR2 SASEGT come from the germline V gene. V lost 1 base and J lost 0; bases outside the gene matches: 9. The CDR3 runs to 18 residues. The CDR3 loop reads CASSEVASGALYQETQYF. The CDR3 DNA reads TGTGCCAGCAGTGAAGTGGCTAGCGGGGCCCTTTACCAAGAGACCCAGTACTTC.

The chain links TRBV28 to TRBJ1-5, with 10 bases matching TRBD1. Germline CDR1 is MDHEN and CDR2 is SYDVKM. This CDR3 has 15 residues. V was pared by 5 bases and J by 4 bases, with 5 bases of the junction left unmatched. CDR3: CASSERTGGNQPQHF. The CDR3 coding sequence is TGTGCCAGCAGTGAACGGACAGGGGGAAATCAGCCCCAGCATTTT.

The table lists this clone with a few counts. This chain joins TRBV28 and TRBJ2-7, with a possible D match to TRBD1 (6 bases). The V end lost 6 bases, the J end lost 7 bases, and 13 bases lay between the germline ends. Germline CDR1 MDHEN, CDR2 SYDVKM. The CDR3 has 12 amino acids. The CDR3 region has the DNA TGTGCCAGCAGCCTACAGGGACGGGAGCAGTACTTC. It encodes CASSLQGREQYF.